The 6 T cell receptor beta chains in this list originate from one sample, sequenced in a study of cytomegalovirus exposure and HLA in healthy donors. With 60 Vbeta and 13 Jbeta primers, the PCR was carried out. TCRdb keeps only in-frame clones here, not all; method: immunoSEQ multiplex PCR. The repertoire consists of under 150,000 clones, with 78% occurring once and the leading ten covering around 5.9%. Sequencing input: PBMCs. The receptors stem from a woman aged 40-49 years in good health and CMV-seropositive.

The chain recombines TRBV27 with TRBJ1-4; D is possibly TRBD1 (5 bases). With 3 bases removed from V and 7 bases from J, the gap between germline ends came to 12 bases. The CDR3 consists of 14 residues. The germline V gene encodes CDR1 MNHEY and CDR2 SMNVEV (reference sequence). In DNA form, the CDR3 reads TGTGCCAGCAGTTTGGCCAGGACAAGTGAAAAACTGTTTTTT. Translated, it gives CASSLARTSEKLFF.

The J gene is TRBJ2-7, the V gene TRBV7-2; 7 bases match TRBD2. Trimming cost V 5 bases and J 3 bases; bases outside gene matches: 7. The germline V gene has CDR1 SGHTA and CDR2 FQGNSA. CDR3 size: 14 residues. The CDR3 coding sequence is TGTGCCAGCAGCGTGGGGAGGGGAAGCTACGAGCAGTACTTC. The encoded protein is CASSVGRGSYEQYF.

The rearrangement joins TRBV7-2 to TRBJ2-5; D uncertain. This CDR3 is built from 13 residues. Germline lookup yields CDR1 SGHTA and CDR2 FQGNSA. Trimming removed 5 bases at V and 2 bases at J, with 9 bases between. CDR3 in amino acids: CASSPERQETQYF. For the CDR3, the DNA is TGTGCCAGCAGCCCCGAGAGGCAAGAGACCCAGTACTTC.

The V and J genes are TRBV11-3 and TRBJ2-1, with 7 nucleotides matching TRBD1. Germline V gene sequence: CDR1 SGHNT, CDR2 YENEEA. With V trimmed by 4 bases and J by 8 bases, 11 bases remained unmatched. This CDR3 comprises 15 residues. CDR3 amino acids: CASSWTGQRGDEQFF. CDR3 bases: TGTGCCAGCAGCTGGACGGGACAGCGAGGGGATGAGCAGTTCTTC.

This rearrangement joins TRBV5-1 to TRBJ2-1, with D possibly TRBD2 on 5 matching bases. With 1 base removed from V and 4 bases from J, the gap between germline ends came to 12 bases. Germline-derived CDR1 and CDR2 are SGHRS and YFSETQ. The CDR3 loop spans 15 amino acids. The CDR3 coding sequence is TGCGCCAGCAGCTTGACTGACGGGGATTACAATGAGCAGTTCTTC. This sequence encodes CASSLTDGDYNEQFF.

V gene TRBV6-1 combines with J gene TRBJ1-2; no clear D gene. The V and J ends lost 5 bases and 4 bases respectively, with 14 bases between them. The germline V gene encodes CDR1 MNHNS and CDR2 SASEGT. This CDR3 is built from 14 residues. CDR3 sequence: CASSRTERRYGYTF. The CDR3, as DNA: TGTGCCAGCAGTCGAACGGAGCGGCGCTATGGCTACACCTTC.